The T cell receptor (beta chain) described here comes from a study of blood T cell repertoires in COVID-19. Study context: PBMCs, B-cell-depleted T cells, or T cells were the source of the cDNA or gDNA that made up the material.

The CDR3 totals 15 residues. CDR1 and CDR2 from the germline V gene are LNHNV and YYDKDF (reference sequence). Trimming removed 3 bases from V and 7 bases from J, with 16 bases in between. Clones were read by immunoSEQ multiplex PCR, and TCRdb kept only the in-frame ones, dropping some. The table has approximately 220,000 clones, roughly 81% seen once; the top ten hold about 3%. V usage is TRBV15 and J usage is TRBJ1-5; D ambiguous. This TCR derives from a man aged 50 to 60 who had recovered from COVID-19. The source material was peripheral blood. As DNA, the CDR3 is TGTGCCACCAGCAGCCGCCAGGTACTTTACCAGCCCCAGCATTTT. Translation gives CATSSRQVLYQPQHF.